This record looks at one T cell receptor beta chain sequence and its context. This CDR3 has 17 amino acids. Per the germline V gene, CDR1 is MNHEY and CDR2 is SMNVEV (reference sequence). V was clipped by 3 bases and J by 0 bases; unmatched bases: 4. The data originate from a study of T cell changes during pregnancy in multiple sclerosis. Measured with immunoSEQ multiplex PCR; TCRdb has only the in-frame clones, and not every one. The sample lists about 100,000 clones, about 90% occurring once. Source: peripheral blood, taken in the third trimester of pregnancy. The sequence was collected from a female donor in good health, enrolled as a control in a pregnancy study. J is TRBJ2-6 and V is TRBV27; 8 bases fit TRBD1. CDR3 bases: TGTGCCAGCAGTTTTCGACAGGGGCCCTCTGGGGCCAACGTCCTGACTTTC. Its protein product is CASSFRQGPSGANVLTF.